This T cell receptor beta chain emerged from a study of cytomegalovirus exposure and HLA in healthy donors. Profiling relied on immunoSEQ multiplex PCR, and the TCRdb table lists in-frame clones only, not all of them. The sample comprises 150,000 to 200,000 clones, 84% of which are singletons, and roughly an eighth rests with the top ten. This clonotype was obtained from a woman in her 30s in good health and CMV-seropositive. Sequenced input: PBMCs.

CDR3 protein: CASSPGGGRDTQYF. The DNA of the CDR3 is TGTGCCAGCAGCCCGGGGGGTGGTAGGGATACGCAGTATTTT. V usage is TRBV7-6 and J usage is TRBJ2-3; the match to TRBD2 covers 7 bases. Losses at the gene ends were 5 bases for V and 6 bases for J; bases not matched to a gene: 8. Germline-derived CDR1 and CDR2 are SGHVS and FNYEAQ. The CDR3 runs to 14 residues.